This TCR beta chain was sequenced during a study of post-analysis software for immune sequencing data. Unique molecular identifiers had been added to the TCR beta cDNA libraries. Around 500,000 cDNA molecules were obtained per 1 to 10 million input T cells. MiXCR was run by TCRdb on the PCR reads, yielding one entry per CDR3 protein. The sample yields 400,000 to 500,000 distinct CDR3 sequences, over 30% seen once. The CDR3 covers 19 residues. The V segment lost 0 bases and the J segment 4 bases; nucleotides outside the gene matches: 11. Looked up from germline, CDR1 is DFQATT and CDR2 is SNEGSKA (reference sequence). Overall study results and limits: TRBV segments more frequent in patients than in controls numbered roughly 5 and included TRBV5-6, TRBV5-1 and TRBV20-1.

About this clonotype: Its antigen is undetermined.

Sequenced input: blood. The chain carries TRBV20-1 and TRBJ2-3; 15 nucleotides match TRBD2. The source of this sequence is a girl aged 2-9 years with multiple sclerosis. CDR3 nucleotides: TGCAGTGCTAGAGAACGGACCGGGACTAGCGGGGGGTTTCCAGATACGCAGTATTTT. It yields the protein CSARERTGTSGGFPDTQYF.